This T cell receptor beta chain was identified in a study of metastatic and nonmetastatic thyroid tumors. About the research overall: The comparison covered peripheral blood and tumor or nodule tissue in malignant and benign thyroid patients. The study's findings and limits: Compared with benign nodules, malignant thyroid tumors were reported to have significantly higher TCR beta diversity in both blood and tumor.

Methods used by the authors: Clinicopathological groups of papillary thyroid cancer showed CDR3 differences that were used to build a distant-metastasis classifier. TCRdb reprocessed the PCR reads using MiXCR. The V and J calls and clone size come from TCRdb's table, not from the authors' own analysis. Among about 32,000 clones listed, approximately 25% were seen once. Thyroid surgery was performed in patients who had received no treatment beforehand. By frequency in the sample, this clone is medium-sized. Antigen specificity is unknown. Trimming took 4 bases from V and 8 from J; bases not matched to a gene: 16. CDR3 length equals 18 residues.

Material: blood. This sequence joins TRBV12-3 or TRBV12-4 and TRBJ2-1, with 11 bases that match TRBD2. The source is a female donor with papillary thyroid cancer or a benign thyroid nodule (not recorded which). Some clones in this sample may be carry-over from other donors' samples. DNA of the CDR3: TGTGCCAGCAGTTCCCGTGGCAGAATAGCGGGAGGGCGGGATGAGCAGTTCTTC. Translated, it gives CASSSRGRIAGGRDEQFF.